The 32 T cell receptor beta chains below come from one sample, sequenced in a study of control samples from healthy donors and cancer patients. Data came from immunoSEQ multiplex PCR; TCRdb stores just in-frame clones and leaves some out. This repertoire shows some 20,000 clones, 88% found once; its top ten account for 8% to 10%. The source material was PBMCs. The receptors originated from a woman aged 55-75 years with head and neck cancer.

The CDR3 DNA is TGTGCCAGCAGTTCCCTCGGGACTAGCGGGAGAGTTGAGCAGTTCTTC. Translated, it gives CASSSLGTSGRVEQFF. The chain joins TRBV6-5 to TRBJ2-1; 14 nucleotides agree with TRBD2. CDR3 length: 16 residues. Germline loops: CDR1 MNHEY, CDR2 SVGAGI. Germline trimming cut 4 bases from V and 9 bases from J; bases unmatched to any gene: 8.

This clone was counted a single time. This rearrangement joins TRBV28 to TRBJ2-1; D possibly corresponds to TRBD1 (5 bases). Germline assignment: CDR1 MDHEN and CDR2 SYDVKM. The length of the CDR3 is 14 residues. The V end was cut by 7 bases, the J end by 3 bases, with 13 bases between. This CDR3 reads CASIGALGYNEQFF. DNA of the CDR3: TGTGCCAGCATTGGGGCACTTGGCTACAATGAGCAGTTCTTC. Together with reference TRBV28 and TRBJ2-1, the CDR3 gives the full variable domain: DVKVTQSSRYLVKRTGEKVFLECVQDMDHENMFWYRQDPGLGLRLIYFSYDVKMKEKGDIPEGYSVSREKKERFSLILESASTNQTSMYLCASIGALGYNEQFFGPGTRLTVL.

V is TRBV12-3 or TRBV12-4 and J is TRBJ1-2, with D maybe TRBD1 (5 bases). The CDR3 is made up of 13 amino acids. The V end lost 5 bases, the J end lost 0 bases, and 7 bases lay between the germline ends. Written as DNA, the CDR3 is TGTGCCAGCAGTGACAGCCCTAACTATGGCTACACCTTC. Translation: CASSDSPNYGYTF.

Details on this clone: The junction departs from the called germline gene at one end, perhaps through a read error. The chain couples TRBV15 to TRBJ2-1; D assignment may be TRBD1 or TRBD2 (6 bases each). This CDR3 comprises 12 residues. Germline-derived CDR1 and CDR2 are LNHNV and YYDKDF (reference sequence). The CDR3, as DNA: TGTGCCACCAGCAGAGATAAGGGGGGTCCCCTCTTC. This codes for CATSRDKGGPLF.

Only one count was recorded for this clone. CDR3 sequence (DNA): TGTGCCAGCAGTGAAAGGACAGGGAGAAGAACTGAAGCTTTCTTT. Residues: CASSERTGRRTEAFF. V and J are TRBV2 and TRBJ1-1; 8 bases line up with TRBD1. J lost 5 bases, V lost 2 bases, and 7 bases had no gene match. The length of the CDR3 is 15 residues. Germline CDR1 SNHLY, CDR2 FYNNEI.

This chain's CDR3 is CASSTTGAGAQAFF. CDR3 nucleotide sequence: TGTGCCAGCAGCACGACAGGGGCCGGGGCCCAAGCTTTCTTT. The gene calls are TRBV5-6 and TRBJ1-1, with 8 positions matching TRBD1. With 4 bases clipped from V and 9 bases from J, the junction kept 11 bases outside the gene matches. The germline V gene has CDR1 SGHDT and CDR2 YYEEEE. The CDR3 runs 14 residues.

This clone has just a few counts. J is TRBJ2-7 and V is TRBV25-1; D ambiguous. Germline values: CDR1 MGHDK, CDR2 SYGVNS. The CDR3 length is 13 residues. V dropped 5 bases and J dropped 0 bases, with 8 bases sitting between them. The CDR3 here is CASSYSSSYEQYF. CDR3 nucleotide sequence: TGTGCCAGCAGTTACAGCAGCTCCTACGAGCAGTACTTC.

This clone has just one count. The chain has TRBV6-5 and TRBJ1-5; a weak D match, TRBD1 (5 bases). Germline V CDR1 and CDR2: MNHEY, SVGAGI. The V end lost 6 bases, the J end lost 9 bases, and 18 bases lay between the germline ends. The CDR3 length is 14 residues. The CDR3 spells CASRWDRERRPQHF. The CDR3 DNA reads TGTGCCAGCAGATGGGACCGCGAAAGAAGGCCCCAGCATTTT.

The genes are TRBV6-5 and TRBJ1-2; TRBD1 matches 7 bases. The junction had 8 bases not matched to a gene; V was cut back by 10 bases and J by 6 bases. The CDR3 length is 12 residues. In germline, CDR1 is MNHEY, CDR2 SVGAGI. CDR3 DNA sequence: TGTGCCACAAGACGACAGGGCAATGGCTACACCTTC. Protein sequence: CATRRQGNGYTF.

In this sample, this clone turned up once. CDR3 nucleotides: TGTGCCAGTGACAGGGGGCGAGAGACTGAAGCTTTCTTT. This codes for CASDRGRETEAFF. The rearrangement links TRBV19 to TRBJ1-1; 10 bases map to TRBD1. CDR1 LNHDA and CDR2 SQIVND come from the germline V gene (reference sequence). The V gene end was trimmed by 8 bases and the J gene end by 5 bases; junction bases not matched to a gene: 5. CDR3 length: 13 residues.

This sequence joins TRBV29-1 and TRBJ1-1; D gene uncertain. Germline V gene sequence: CDR1 SQVTM, CDR2 ANQGSEA. With 7 bases removed from V and 4 bases from J, the gap between germline ends came to 19 bases. This CDR3 spans 14 amino acids. The CDR3 protein is CSAVTISGSTEAFF. DNA for the CDR3: TGCAGCGCAGTGACAATTTCAGGTTCCACTGAAGCTTTCTTT. Filled out from reference TRBV29-1 and TRBJ1-1, the complete variable domain reads SAVISQKPSRDICQRGTSLTIQCQVDSQVTMMFWYRQQPGQSLTLIATANQGSEATYESGFVIDKFPISRPNLTFSTLTVSNMSPEDSSIYLCSAVTISGSTEAFFGQGTRLTVV.

The genes are TRBV7-6 and TRBJ2-6; D remains ambiguous. CDR1 is SGHVS and CDR2 is FNYEAQ in the germline V gene. The V end lost 2 bases, the J end lost 2 bases, and 7 bases lay between the germline ends. This CDR3 comprises 15 residues. The CDR3 here is CASSLLHTGANVLTF. The CDR3 nucleotides are TGTGCCAGCAGCTTATTACACACTGGGGCCAACGTCCTGACTTTC.

V and J are TRBV7-9 and TRBJ2-1; maybe TRBD2 (6 bases). From germline, CDR1 is SEHNR and CDR2 FQNEAQ (reference sequence). The CDR3 totals 16 residues. Trimming stripped 5 bases from V and 10 bases from J, with 24 bases between. The CDR3 nucleotides read TGTGCCAGCAGCAAACAGGTCCCCAGACTAGTCGACGAGCAGTTCTTC. Its protein product is CASSKQVPRLVDEQFF.

The V gene is TRBV21-1, the J gene TRBJ1-2. TRBV21-1 is shown as a pseudogene. This CDR3 spans 10 amino acids. The CDR3 protein is CASRERGYTF. For the CDR3, the DNA is TGTGCCAGCAGGGAGAGGGGCTACACCTTC.

The rearrangement joins TRBV27 to TRBJ1-2, with D perhaps matching TRBD1 (5 bases). Trimming removed 7 bases at V and 7 bases at J, with 22 bases between. Per germline, CDR1 MNHEY and CDR2 SMNVEV (reference sequence). The CDR3 is made up of 15 amino acids. The CDR3 nucleotides are TGTGCCAGCACCCCCTCGGGAGGGGCCGGTGGTGGCTACACCTTC. This gives the protein CASTPSGGAGGGYTF.

J is TRBJ2-1 and V is TRBV27, with 11 nucleotides matching TRBD2. Germline CDR1 and CDR2: MNHEY and SMNVEV (reference sequence). The CDR3 loop spans 15 amino acids. The V and J ends lost 6 bases and 9 bases, in that order; junction bases with no gene match: 10. CDR3 coding DNA: TGTGCCAGCAGCCCTCTAGCGGGAGGAGGTGGTGAGCAGTTCTTC. Encoded protein: CASSPLAGGGGEQFF.

This chain links TRBV6-5 with TRBJ2-1; 8 bases align to TRBD1. V was pared by 4 bases and J by 8 bases, with 7 bases of the junction left unmatched. Germline lookup yields CDR1 MNHEY and CDR2 SVGAGI. CDR3 length equals 14 residues. CDR3 amino acids: CASSSGTGWDEQFF. DNA for the CDR3: TGTGCCAGCAGTTCTGGGACAGGTTGGGATGAGCAGTTCTTC.

This clone showed up just once. The chain joins TRBV29-1 to TRBJ1-1; D gene unclear. V was shortened by 4 bases and J by 4 bases, with 10 bases between the two germline ends. The CDR3 spans 12 residues. CDR1 and CDR2 from the germline V gene are SQVTM and ANQGSEA. The CDR3 here is CSVGGVVTEAFF. CDR3 coding DNA: TGCAGCGTTGGGGGTGTGGTCACTGAAGCTTTCTTT.

This rearrangement joins TRBV2 to TRBJ1-5; D is undetermined. The CDR3 totals 14 residues. Trimming pared 1 base from V and 2 bases from J, leaving 6 bases between. In germline, CDR1 is SNHLY, CDR2 FYNNEI. This CDR3 is CASSEEIGNQPQHF. CDR3 bases: TGTGCCAGCAGTGAAGAAATCGGCAATCAGCCCCAGCATTTT.

This sequence joins TRBV11-2 and TRBJ2-7; 8 nucleotides agree with TRBD2. The CDR3 loop spans 15 amino acids. Looked up from germline, CDR1 is SGHAT and CDR2 is FQNNGV. The ends lost 1 base at V and 3 bases at J; junction bases unmatched: 5. CDR3 loop: CASSLVSGSFYEQYF. In DNA, the CDR3 is TGTGCCAGCAGCTTAGTGAGCGGGAGTTTCTACGAGCAGTACTTC.

The chain uses TRBV6-5 and TRBJ2-7; 7 bases are a match to TRBD2. V shed 5 bases, J shed 3 bases, and the junction held 10 bases outside the gene matches. The CDR3 consists of 15 residues. Germline-derived CDR1 and CDR2 are MNHEY and SVGAGI. DNA for the CDR3: TGTGCCAGCAGTCTTGAGCGGGAAAGTCGCTACGAGCAGTACTTC. This translates into CASSLERESRYEQYF.

This clone was found a few times. This chain uses TRBV18 with TRBJ2-7; TRBD2 might be the D (6 bases). Trimming pared 2 bases from V and 2 bases from J, leaving 10 bases between. This CDR3 has 14 residues. Germline CDR1 and CDR2: KGHSH and LQKENI. CDR3 protein: CASSPNTSTYEQYF. As DNA, the CDR3 is TGTGCCAGCTCACCAAATACTAGCACCTACGAGCAGTACTTC.

V and J are TRBV18 and TRBJ2-7, with D possibly being TRBD1 or TRBD2 (5 bases each). The CDR3 totals 18 residues. CDR1 KGHSH and CDR2 LQKENI come from the germline V gene. V was cut by 3 bases and J by 3 bases, with 24 bases left in between. CDR3 bases: TGTGCCAGCTCACCTCGAGGGGCCGGGTCGGGCTTCGGCTACGAGCAGTACTTC. It yields the protein CASSPRGAGSGFGYEQYF.

The chain uses TRBV30 and TRBJ2-7, with TRBD1 as a possible D gene (6 bases). The CDR3 is made up of 12 amino acids. Germline lookup yields CDR1 GTSNPN and CDR2 SVGIG (reference sequence). Deletions cut 5 bases from V and 7 bases from J, with 15 bases between. Here the CDR3 DNA reads TGTGCCTGGGGGCAGGGGCTTCGGGAGCAGTACTTC. It yields the protein CAWGQGLREQYF.

CDR3 nucleotide sequence: TGTGCCAGCAGCTTGACCCGGGACCGAGACTCTGGAAACACCATATATTTT. Its protein is CASSLTRDRDSGNTIYF. The V call is TRBV7-9, the J call TRBJ1-3, with D maybe TRBD1 (5 bases). Germline loops: CDR1 SEHNR, CDR2 FQNEAQ (reference sequence). The CDR3 covers 17 residues. V lost 3 bases and J lost 0, with 15 bases in between.

The chain carries TRBV5-1 and TRBJ2-2; 8 nucleotides align to TRBD1. Germline loops: CDR1 SGHRS, CDR2 YFSETQ. J lost 2 bases, V lost 7 bases, and 4 bases had no gene match. The CDR3 totals 14 residues. CDR3 protein: CASAGGLNTGELFF. The CDR3 nucleotides read TGCGCCAGCGCAGGGGGCCTTAACACCGGGGAGCTGTTTTTT. Full variable domain (remainder filled in from reference TRBV5-1 and TRBJ2-2): KAGVTQTPRYLIKTRGQQVTLSCSPISGHRSVSWYQQTPGQGLQFLFEYFSETQRNKGNFPGRFSGRQFSNSRSEMNVSTLELGDSALYLCASAGGLNTGELFFGEGSRLTVL.

The V and J genes are TRBV7-3 and TRBJ2-1; D is perhaps TRBD2 (6 bases). The CDR3 runs to 14 residues. The V gene lost 2 bases and the J gene lost 9 bases, with 14 bases spanning the gap. Germline loops: CDR1 SGHTA, CDR2 FQGTGA. CDR3 nucleotides: TGTGCCAGCAGCTTACTGGGAGGAGTTGGTGAGCAGTTCTTC. Translation gives CASSLLGGVGEQFF.

The chain is built from TRBV5-4 and TRBJ1-1; D uncertain. V was pared by 0 bases and J by 8 bases, with 8 bases between. The CDR3 sequence is 12 residues long. Per germline, CDR1 SGHNT and CDR2 YYREEE (reference sequence). CDR3 bases: TGTGCCAGCAGCTTGGACGGATACGAAGCTTTCTTT. It codes for CASSLDGYEAFF.

The chain recombines TRBV7-9 with TRBJ2-7, with D perhaps assigned TRBD1 or TRBD2 (5 bases each). This CDR3 region has 16 residues. Germline loops: CDR1 SEHNR, CDR2 FQNEAQ (reference sequence). The ends were cut back, 1 base at V and 5 bases at J, with 18 bases in the middle. Written as DNA, the CDR3 is TGTGCCAGCAGCTTAGTTCAGGGAGCGGCCAGGGACGAGCAGTACTTC. Translation gives CASSLVQGAARDEQYF.

The V call is TRBV28, the J call TRBJ1-3; possibly TRBD1 for D (5 bases). CDR3 length equals 15 residues. Germline assignment: CDR1 MDHEN and CDR2 SYDVKM. V lost 10 bases and J lost 1, with 17 bases in between. The DNA of the CDR3 is TGTGCCATTCGGGGAGGGGCATGGTCTGGAAACACCATATATTTT. This codes for CAIRGGAWSGNTIYF.

The gene calls are TRBV9 and TRBJ2-1; no reliable D call. Trimming cost V 0 bases and J 7 bases, with 8 bases left between them. The germline gives CDR1 SGDLS, CDR2 YYNGEE. This CDR3 has 13 amino acids. The CDR3 reads CASSVVGRNEQFF. The CDR3 coding sequence is TGTGCCAGCAGCGTAGTCGGCAGGAATGAGCAGTTCTTC.

As regards this clone: The same CDR3 is also encoded by other DNA sequences in this sample. This chain links TRBV5-6 with TRBJ1-4; D call uncertain. Looked up from germline, CDR1 is SGHDT and CDR2 is YYEEEE. The germline V and J ends were trimmed by 1 base and 6 bases, with 13 bases remaining between them. The CDR3 loop spans 15 amino acids. Here the CDR3 reads CASSLRRNSHEKLFF. The CDR3 bases are TGTGCCAGCAGCTTGAGAAGGAACAGCCATGAAAAACTGTTTTTT.